This T cell receptor beta chain was sequenced in a study of T cell clones after liver transplantation. The data were produced by immunoSEQ multiplex PCR, yet TCRdb's version contains in-frame clones alone and is incomplete. The profile shows over 55,000 clones, about 73% of them singletons. The source material was CD4+ T cells from blood, sampled at the approximately 16-month timepoint. This receptor was taken from a human patient who received a liver transplant. Some T cells may be transferred from the graft donor.

CDR3 nucleotide sequence: TGTGCCAGCAGTGAGACTAGCGGGAGCGCCTACAATGAGCAGTTCTTC. Its protein product is CASSETSGSAYNEQFF. This sequence joins TRBV6-1 and TRBJ2-1; 12 nucleotides agree with TRBD2. The CDR3 is 16 amino acids. The germline gives CDR1 MNHNS, CDR2 SASEGT. V gave up 3 bases and J gave up 2 bases; unmatched junction bases: 2.